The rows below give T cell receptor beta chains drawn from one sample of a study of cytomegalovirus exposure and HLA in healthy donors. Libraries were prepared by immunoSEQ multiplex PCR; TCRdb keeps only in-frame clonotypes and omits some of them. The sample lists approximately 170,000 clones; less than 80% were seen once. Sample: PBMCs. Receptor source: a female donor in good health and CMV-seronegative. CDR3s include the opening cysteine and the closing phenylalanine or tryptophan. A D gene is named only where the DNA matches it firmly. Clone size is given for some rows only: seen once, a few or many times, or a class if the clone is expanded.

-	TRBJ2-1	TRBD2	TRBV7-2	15	TGTGCCGGACATCTTTCCGGGAGGACGGGCAATGAGCAGTTCTTC	CAGHLSGRTGNEQFF
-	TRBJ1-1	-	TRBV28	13	TGTGCCAGCAGTTTAGTTATCGGAGCTGAAGCTTTCTTT	CASSLVIGAEAFF
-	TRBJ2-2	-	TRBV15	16	TGTGCCACCAGCAGTCCCCCTAGCAGGCCCACCGGGGAGCTGTTTTTT	CATSSPPSRPTGELFF
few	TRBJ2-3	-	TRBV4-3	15	TGCGCCAGCAGCCGCGCCGCCACCACCACAGATACGCAGTATTTT	CASSRAATTTDTQYF
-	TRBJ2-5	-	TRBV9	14	TGTGCCAGCAGCGTAGAATCGGTCTGGGAGACCCAGTACTTC	CASSVESVWETQYF
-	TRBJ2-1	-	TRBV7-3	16	TGTGCCAGCAGCTTAGAATATTGGCGGGGTAACAATGAGCAGTTCTTC	CASSLEYWRGNNEQFF
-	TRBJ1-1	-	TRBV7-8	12	TGTGCCAGCAGCTTCCTCGGGGCTGAAGCTTTCTTT	CASSFLGAEAFF
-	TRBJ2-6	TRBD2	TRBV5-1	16	TGCGCCAGCACAGCGGGAGGGGTTTCTGGGGCCAACGGCCTGACTTTC	CASTAGGVSGANGLTF
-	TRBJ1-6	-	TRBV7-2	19	TGTGCCAGCAGCTTAAGGGCACAGGGTCCGAAAAAACCAAATTCACCCCTCCACTTT	CASSLRAQGPKKPNSPLHF
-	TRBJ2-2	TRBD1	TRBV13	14	TGTGCCAGCAGCCCCTCAGGGGGTACCGGGGAGCTGTTTTTT	CASSPSGGTGELFF
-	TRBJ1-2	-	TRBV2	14	TGTGCCAGCAGTGAAGTTGCAGGGCTCTATGGCTACACCTTC	CASSEVAGLYGYTF
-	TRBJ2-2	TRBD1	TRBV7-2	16	TGTGCCAGCAGCTTGACAGGGTTTCTATACACCGGGGAGCTGTTTTTT	CASSLTGFLYTGELFF
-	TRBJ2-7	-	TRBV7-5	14	TGTGTCAGAAGCTCGTCGACCGTGGAGTACGAGCAGTACTTC	CVRSSSTVEYEQYF
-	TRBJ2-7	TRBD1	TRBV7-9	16	TGTGCCAGCAGCAATGGACAGGGTGGGAGGACCTACGAGCAGTACTTC	CASSNGQGGRTYEQYF
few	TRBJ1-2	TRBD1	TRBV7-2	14	TGTGCCAGCAGCCCTCTGCGGGACAGGGATGGCTACACCTTC	CASSPLRDRDGYTF
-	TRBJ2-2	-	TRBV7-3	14	TGTGCCAGCACCCGAACTACGAACACCGGGGAGCTGTTTTTT	CASTRTTNTGELFF
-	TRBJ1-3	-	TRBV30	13	TGTGCCTGGACTCCCAGGGTTGGAAACACCATATATTTT	CAWTPRVGNTIYF
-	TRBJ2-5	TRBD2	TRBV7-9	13	TGTGCCAGCAGCTCCAAAGTAGCGGGGACCCAGTACTTC	CASSSKVAGTQYF
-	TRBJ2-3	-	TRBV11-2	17	TGTGCCAGCAGCTTTAATTTCGGAGCTCTCAGCACAGATACGCAGTATTTT	CASSFNFGALSTDTQYF
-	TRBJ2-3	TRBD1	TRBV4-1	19	TGCGCCAGCAGCCGCGGGACAGGGTTAAGGGGGCCTAGCACAGATACGCAGTATTTT	CASSRGTGLRGPSTDTQYF
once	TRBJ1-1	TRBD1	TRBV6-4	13	TGTGCCAGCAGCGCGGACAGGCGGACTGAAGCTTTCTTT	CASSADRRTEAFF
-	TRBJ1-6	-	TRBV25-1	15	TGTGCCAGCAGCCGGGGTGACTCCTATAATTCACCCCTCCACTTT	CASSRGDSYNSPLHF
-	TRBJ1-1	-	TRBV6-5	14	TGTGCCAGCAGTTACAGTGAGAGAAACACTGAAGCTTTCTTT	CASSYSERNTEAFF
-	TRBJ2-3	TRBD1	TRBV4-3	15	TGCGCCAGCAGCCCTTTCTCAGGGGGCGCAGATACGCAGTATTTT	CASSPFSGGADTQYF
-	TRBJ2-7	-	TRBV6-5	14	TGTGCCAGCAGTGATGAACCAGGATCCTACGAGCAGTACTTC	CASSDEPGSYEQYF
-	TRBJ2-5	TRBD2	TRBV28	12	TGTGCCAGCAGTCCCCCGGGAGGGCCCCAGTACTTC	CASSPPGGPQYF